This is a list of T cell receptor beta chains from one sample in a study of technical replicates of blood from a handful of donors. Data came from immunoSEQ multiplex PCR; TCRdb stores just in-frame clones and leaves some out. The sample has just over 95,000 clones, approximately 95% seen once; the top ten hold about 0.23%. The sequencing sample was made of T cells isolated from PBMCs. The receptors here all came from a human donor in good health. CDR3s include the opening cysteine and the closing phenylalanine or tryptophan. The D gene is left open where the match is weak. Not every row has a clone size; where given, it reads once, few, many or a size class.

J	length	D	size	V	CDR3	DNA
TRBJ2-3	14	-	-	TRBV2	CASTARVYTDTQYF	TGTGCCAGCACTGCCAGGGTGTACACAGATACGCAGTATTTT
TRBJ1-1	13	TRBD1	-	TRBV6-6	CASSRETGTEAFF	TGTGCCAGCAGCCGTGAGACAGGGACTGAAGCTTTCTTT
TRBJ1-5	15	-	once	TRBV6-6	CASSLRGGSNQPQHF	TGTGCCAGCAGTTTAAGGGGAGGGAGCAATCAGCCCCAGCATTTT
TRBJ2-1	17	TRBD2	-	TRBV9	CASSPYASGRVNNEQFF	TGTGCCAGCAGCCCCTATGCTAGCGGGAGGGTAAACAATGAGCAGTTCTTC
TRBJ1-2	15	-	once	TRBV2	CASSEANRLGYGYTF	TGTGCCAGCAGTGAAGCCAACCGACTGGGCTATGGCTACACCTTC
TRBJ1-3	15	TRBD1	-	TRBV2	CASSEEGTGGNTIYF	TGTGCCAGCAGTGAAGAAGGGACAGGCGGAAACACCATATATTTT
TRBJ2-1	13	-	-	TRBV6-1	CASSIQGLNEQFF	TGTGCCAGCAGTATACAGGGTTTGAATGAGCAGTTCTTC
TRBJ2-3	15	-	-	TRBV7-7	CASSLGSGWADTQYF	TGTGCTAGCAGCTTAGGCTCAGGGTGGGCAGATACGCAGTATTTT
TRBJ2-7	15	-	-	TRBV27	CASSLSQGGPYEQYF	TGTGCCAGCAGTTTATCACAGGGTGGCCCCTACGAGCAGTACTTC
TRBJ2-5	13	TRBD2	-	TRBV18	CASSPELAETQYF	TGTGCCAGCTCACCGGAACTAGCGGAGACCCAGTACTTC
TRBJ1-4	15	TRBD1	-	TRBV7-9	CASTRPGQGDEKLFF	TGTGCCAGCACCCGTCCGGGACAGGGGGATGAAAAACTGTTTTTT
TRBJ1-1	15	-	-	TRBV19	CASSTYESLNTEAFF	TGTGCCAGTAGTACCTACGAGTCCCTGAACACTGAAGCTTTCTTT
TRBJ1-1	14	-	-	TRBV4-1	CASSQGSVRAQAFF	TGCGCCAGCAGCCAAGGTTCGGTCAGGGCCCAAGCTTTCTTT
TRBJ2-7	13	TRBD1	-	TRBV2	CASMGQGSYEQYF	TGTGCCAGCATGGGACAGGGGTCCTACGAGCAGTACTTC
TRBJ1-4	11	TRBD1	-	TRBV5-8	CATTGEEKLFF	TGTGCCACCACAGGGGAAGAAAAACTGTTTTTT
TRBJ2-5	11	-	-	TRBV20-1	CSARLQETQYF	TGCAGTGCTAGGTTACAAGAGACCCAGTACTTC
TRBJ2-7	14	-	-	TRBV5-5	CASSRDTAYYEQYF	TGTGCCAGCAGCCGGGACACTGCATACTACGAGCAGTACTTC
TRBJ2-2	13	-	once	TRBV5-1	CASSLGLTGELFF	TGCGCCAGCAGCTTGGGTTTAACCGGGGAGCTGTTTTTT
TRBJ2-7	13	TRBD2	-	TRBV27	CASRAGAFSEQYF	TGTGCCAGCAGAGCGGGAGCGTTTAGCGAGCAGTACTTC
TRBJ2-3	15	-	-	TRBV27	CASSARTFGTDTQYF	TGTGCCAGCAGTGCCAGGACATTTGGCACAGATACGCAGTATTTT
TRBJ2-2	14	-	-	TRBV7-9	CASSPERGTGELFF	TGTGCCAGCAGCCCAGAGAGGGGGACCGGGGAGCTGTTTTTT
TRBJ2-5	13	TRBD1	-	TRBV6-1	CASSRDRQETQYF	TGTGCCAGCAGTCGGGACAGGCAAGAGACCCAGTACTTC
TRBJ2-1	15	-	-	TRBV7-9	CASSLGTEILYEQFF	TGTGCCAGCAGCTTAGGCACCGAGATTTTATATGAGCAGTTCTTC
TRBJ2-7	14	-	-	TRBV7-8	CASSPARGGPEQYF	TGTGCCAGCAGTCCCGCCCGGGGAGGTCCCGAGCAGTACTTC
TRBJ1-1	12	TRBD1	-	TRBV6-1	CASSLGDREAFF	TGTGCCAGCAGTCTAGGGGACAGGGAAGCTTTCTTT
TRBJ2-4	13	-	-	TRBV30	CAWAGFVKNIQYF	TGTGCCTGGGCGGGATTCGTCAAAAACATTCAGTACTTC
TRBJ2-3	13	TRBD1	-	TRBV19	CASSGTVTDTQYF	TGTGCCAGTAGTGGGACAGTCACAGATACGCAGTATTTT
TRBJ2-7	14	-	-	TRBV5-1	CASSEAGSSYEQYF	TGCGCCAGCAGCGAAGCAGGGTCCTCCTACGAGCAGTACTTC
TRBJ1-4	15	-	-	TRBV18	CASSLNAREEEKLFF	TGTGCCAGCTCACTGAATGCCAGGGAGGAGGAAAAACTGTTTTTT
TRBJ2-7	14	-	once	TRBV28	CASRTLKLAYEQYF	TGTGCCAGCAGAACATTAAAGTTGGCCTACGAGCAGTACTTC
TRBJ2-5	14	TRBD2	-	TRBV5-4	CASSSGTSEETQYF	TGTGCCAGCAGCTCCGGGACTAGCGAAGAGACCCAGTACTTC
TRBJ2-7	15	-	-	TRBV15	CATSRDHDSSYEQYF	TGTGCCACCAGCAGAGATCATGACTCGTCCTACGAGCAGTACTTC
TRBJ1-1	13	-	-	TRBV28	CASSLRVNTEAFF	TGTGCCAGCAGCCTCAGGGTGAACACTGAAGCTTTCTTT
TRBJ2-2	16	TRBD2	-	TRBV5-1	CASSGSGLAYTGELFF	TGCGCCAGCAGCGGGAGTGGACTAGCGTACACCGGGGAGCTGTTTTTT
TRBJ2-7	14	TRBD1	-	TRBV9	CASSAGTGIYEQYF	TGTGCCAGCAGCGCCGGGACAGGGATATACGAGCAGTACTTC
TRBJ2-7	13	TRBD2	-	TRBV29-1	CSALASGSYEQYF	TGCAGCGCCCTGGCTAGCGGCTCCTACGAGCAGTACTTC
TRBJ1-1	14	TRBD1	-	TRBV2	CASSGGNRGIEAFF	TGTGCCAGCAGTGGAGGTAACAGGGGTATAGAAGCTTTCTTT
TRBJ2-1	14	TRBD2	-	TRBV28	CASSLSGTRNEQFF	TGTGCCAGCAGTTTAAGCGGGACTAGGAATGAGCAGTTCTTC
TRBJ2-3	15	-	-	TRBV2	CASRTHLTSTDTQYF	TGTGCCAGCAGAACTCACCTTACTAGCACAGATACGCAGTATTTT
TRBJ1-1	12	-	-	TRBV9	CASSVVSAEAFF	TGTGCCAGCAGCGTAGTTAGTGCTGAAGCTTTCTTT
TRBJ2-7	15	-	-	TRBV5-1	CASSLSQGRRYEQYF	TGCGCCAGCAGCTTGAGCCAGGGAAGGCGCTACGAGCAGTACTTC
TRBJ1-2	12	-	once	TRBV29-1	CSVGWGTGSYTF	TGCAGCGTTGGGTGGGGGACTGGGAGCTACACCTTC
TRBJ1-1	12	TRBD1	-	TRBV7-9	CASSPGQGRAFF	TGTGCCAGCAGCCCTGGACAGGGTAGGGCTTTCTTT
TRBJ1-1	14	-	once	TRBV5-1	CASSLGGGNTEAFF	TGCGCCAGCAGCTTGGGGGGAGGGAACACTGAAGCTTTCTTT
TRBJ2-1	15	-	-	TRBV11-3	CASSLGATYYNEQFF	TGTGCCAGCAGCTTAGGTGCGACTTATTACAATGAGCAGTTCTTC
TRBJ2-3	14	TRBD1	-	TRBV5-5	CASRKTGATDTQYF	TGTGCCAGCAGGAAGACAGGGGCCACAGATACGCAGTATTTT
TRBJ2-2	15	TRBD1	-	TRBV6-5	CASSYQTGGAGELFF	TGTGCCAGCAGTTACCAAACAGGGGGCGCCGGGGAGCTGTTTTTT
TRBJ1-5	16	-	-	TRBV28	CASSSQNRVFNQPQHF	TGTGCCAGCAGTTCCCAGAACAGGGTTTTCAATCAGCCCCAGCATTTT
TRBJ2-7	17	TRBD2	-	TRBV7-3	CASSSGTSGGGAYEQYF	TGTGCCAGCAGCTCCGGGACTAGCGGGGGGGGAGCCTACGAGCAGTACTTC